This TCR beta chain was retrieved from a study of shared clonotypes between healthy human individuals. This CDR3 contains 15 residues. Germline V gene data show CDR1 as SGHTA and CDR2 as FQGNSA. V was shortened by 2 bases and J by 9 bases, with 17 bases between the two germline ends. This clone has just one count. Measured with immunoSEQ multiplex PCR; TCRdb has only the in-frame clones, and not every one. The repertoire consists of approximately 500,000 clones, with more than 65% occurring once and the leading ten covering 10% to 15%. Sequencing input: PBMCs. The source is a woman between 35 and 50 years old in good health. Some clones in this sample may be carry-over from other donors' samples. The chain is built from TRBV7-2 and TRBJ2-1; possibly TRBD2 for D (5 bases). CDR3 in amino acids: CASSLHGGSESEQFF. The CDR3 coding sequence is TGTGCCAGCAGCTTACATGGAGGTAGCGAGTCTGAGCAGTTCTTC.